A single sample is the source of the 17 T cell receptor beta chains below, sequenced in a study of blood T cell repertoires in COVID-19. Profiled with immunoSEQ multiplex PCR; TCRdb holds only in-frame clones, not every one. The sample holds about 230,000 clones; 88% are singletons and the top ten take less than 3%. Sequencing used peripheral blood. The receptors derive from an older woman with acute or convalescent COVID-19.

V and J are TRBV21-1 and TRBJ2-7; the D call TRBD1 from the table was never checked on the DNA. TRBV21-1 is shown as a pseudogene. This CDR3 contains 16 residues. CDR3 loop: CASSKIKRQGYEEQYF. Here the CDR3 DNA reads TGTGCCAGCAGCAAAATAAAGAGACAGGGATACGAAGAGCAGTACTTC.

This sequence joins TRBV19 and TRBJ2-3; 9 bases fit TRBD2. The germline CDR1 and CDR2 sequences are LNHDA and SQIVND (reference sequence). V was pared by 5 bases and J by 0 bases, with 9 bases of the junction left unmatched. The CDR3 is 17 amino acids. CDR3 DNA: TGTGCCAGTAGTTCCCGACTAGCGGTCTCTAGCACAGATACGCAGTATTTT. Encoded protein: CASSSRLAVSSTDTQYF. Full variable domain (outside the CDR3, taken from reference TRBV19 and TRBJ2-3): DGGITQSPKYLFRKEGQNVTLSCEQNLNHDAMYWYRQDPGQGLRLIYYSQIVNDFQKGDIAEGYSVSREKKESFPLTVTSAQKNPTAFYLCASSSRLAVSSTDTQYFGPGTRLTVL.

The rearrangement links TRBV19 to TRBJ2-6; weak D call: TRBD1 (8 bases). Germline V CDR1 and CDR2: LNHDA, SQIVND (reference sequence). The germline V and J ends were trimmed by 5 bases and 2 bases, with 13 bases remaining between them. This CDR3 has 16 residues. Written as DNA, the CDR3 is TGTGCCAGTAGTCCTACAGGGGGGGCTGGGGCCAACGTCCTGACTTTC. This codes for CASSPTGGAGANVLTF.

The chain is built from TRBV5-1 and TRBJ1-1; tentative D call: TRBD1 (5 bases). This CDR3 is 14 amino acids long. From germline, CDR1 is SGHRS and CDR2 YFSETQ. The ends were cut back, 4 bases at V and 3 bases at J, with 13 bases in the middle. CDR3 nucleotide sequence: TGCGCCAGCAGCCGGGACGGAGGGTACACTGAAGCTTTCTTT. Translating gives CASSRDGGYTEAFF.

The rearrangement uses TRBV30 and TRBJ2-1; TRBD2 aligns across 8 bases. CDR1 and CDR2 from the germline V gene are GTSNPN and SVGIG (reference sequence). This CDR3 is built from 15 residues. V was pared by 0 bases and J by 6 bases, with 7 bases of the junction left unmatched. The CDR3 bases are TGTGCCTGGAGTGTTGGACTAGCTGGGTTCAATGAGCAGTTCTTC. Residues: CAWSVGLAGFNEQFF.

The V call is TRBV9, the J call TRBJ1-5, with TRBD1 matching over 8 bases. The CDR3 covers 15 residues. Germline V lookup: CDR1 SGDLS, CDR2 YYNGEE. The V and J ends lost 4 bases and 3 bases, in that order; junction bases with no gene match: 6. The CDR3 loop reads CASSTTGDPNQPQHF. Here the CDR3 DNA reads TGTGCCAGCAGCACGACAGGGGACCCCAATCAGCCCCAGCATTTT.

The chain combines TRBV10-2 with TRBJ1-1, with 9 bases lining up with TRBD1. CDR3 length: 13 amino acids. Germline lookup yields CDR1 WSHSY and CDR2 SAAADI. V trimming: 10 bases; J trimming: 8 bases; junction bases outside the gene matches: 11. The CDR3 loop is CAIVTDRGGEAFF. CDR3 DNA sequence: TGCGCCATCGTTACGGACAGGGGAGGGGAAGCTTTCTTT.

This sequence joins TRBV28 and TRBJ2-6; the D is unclear. Trimming removed 1 base from V and 19 bases from J, with 17 bases in between. The CDR3 has 13 residues. Germline CDR1 and CDR2: MDHEN and SYDVKM. The CDR3 sequence: CASSLFPWAPFTF. CDR3 sequence (DNA): TGTGCCAGCAGTTTATTTCCGTGGGCCCCGTTCACTTTC.

The chain joins TRBV3-1 (or the pseudogene TRBV3-2) to TRBJ2-2; TRBD2 might be the D (7 bases). Germline V gives CDR1 LGHDT, CDR2 YNNKEL (reference sequence). The V end was cut by 1 base, the J end by 2 bases, with 11 bases between. This CDR3 has 16 amino acids. The CDR3: CASSQAGGANTGELFF. The CDR3 nucleotides read TGTGCCAGCAGCCAAGCGGGGGGCGCAAACACCGGGGAGCTGTTTTTT.

The CDR3 coding sequence is TGTGCCAGCAGCTTAACGGGAATGGAGACCCAGTACTTC. Amino acid sequence: CASSLTGMETQYF. The chain recombines TRBV5-6 with TRBJ2-5, with D possibly being TRBD2 (5 bases). V lost 2 bases and J lost 5, with 10 bases in between. The V gene's germline CDR1 is SGHDT and CDR2 YYEEEE. The CDR3 contains 13 residues.

About this clone: In the same sample, other DNA sequences code for this CDR3. The chain combines TRBV19 with TRBJ2-7, with TRBD2 as a possible D gene (6 bases). Trimming stripped 3 bases from V and 2 bases from J, with 11 bases between. The length of the CDR3 is 14 residues. Germline CDR1 LNHDA, CDR2 SQIVND (reference sequence). The CDR3 region is CASSIGGDTYEQYF. CDR3 sequence (DNA): TGTGCCAGTAGTATCGGGGGAGACACCTACGAGCAGTACTTC. Based on the CDR3 plus reference TRBV19 and TRBJ2-7, the full variable domain is DGGITQSPKYLFRKEGQNVTLSCEQNLNHDAMYWYRQDPGQGLRLIYYSQIVNDFQKGDIAEGYSVSREKKESFPLTVTSAQKNPTAFYLCASSIGGDTYEQYFGPGTRLTVT.

In its sample, this clone was seen a few times. The chain's CDR3 is CASQAGNNQPQHF. In nucleotides, the CDR3 is TGTGCCAGTCAGGCAGGGAACAATCAGCCCCAGCATTTT. This chain connects TRBV19 to TRBJ1-5; D might be TRBD1 (5 bases). Germline-derived CDR1 and CDR2 are LNHDA and SQIVND (reference sequence). CDR3 size: 13 residues. The V and J ends lost 8 bases and 3 bases respectively, with 11 bases between them.

The chain joins TRBV28 to TRBJ2-2; 13 bases are shared with TRBD2. Trimming at V came to 1 base and at J to 7 bases, leaving 3 bases not matched to a gene. Germline-derived CDR1 and CDR2 are MDHEN and SYDVKM. This CDR3 contains 16 residues. CDR3 residues: CASSLLGLAGIGELFF. CDR3 in DNA: TGTGCCAGCAGTTTATTGGGACTAGCGGGAATCGGGGAGCTGTTTTTT.

Written as DNA, the CDR3 is TGTGCCAGCAGTTACGAGGGACTAGCGGGGGAGACCCAGTACTTC. Protein: CASSYEGLAGETQYF. This rearrangement joins TRBV6-2 or TRBV6-3 to TRBJ2-5; 13 bases line up with TRBD2. The ends lost 2 bases at V and 5 bases at J; junction bases unmatched: 2. The CDR3 is made up of 15 amino acids. Germline CDR1 MNHEY, CDR2 SVGEGT.

CDR3 DNA: TGTGCCAGCAGCTTAAGGGACTCGAACACTGAAGCTTTCTTT. This codes for CASSLRDSNTEAFF. The rearrangement links TRBV7-3 to TRBJ1-1; perhaps TRBD1 as D (5 bases). Germline V gives CDR1 SGHTA, CDR2 FQGTGA. This CDR3 has 14 amino acids. Trimming pared 1 base from V and 1 base from J, leaving 7 bases between.

This clone was detected once. The V call is TRBV6-5, the J call TRBJ2-4; D might be TRBD1 (7 bases). The CDR3 consists of 15 residues. Germline V gene data show CDR1 as MNHEY and CDR2 as SVGAGI. The V gene lost 2 bases and the J gene lost 6 bases, with 14 bases spanning the gap. CDR3 amino acids: CASSYLEGASNIQYF. The CDR3 nucleotides read TGTGCCAGCAGTTACCTGGAGGGGGCGTCAAACATTCAGTACTTC.

The gene calls are TRBV4-3 and TRBJ2-2, with 10 bases fitting TRBD2. The CDR3 spans 17 residues. V was pared by 4 bases and J by 2 bases, with 7 bases of the junction left unmatched. The germline CDR1 and CDR2 sequences are LGHNA and YSLEER. For the CDR3, the DNA is TGCGCCAGCAGCCCAACCCCTAGCGGGGGAAACACCGGGGAGCTGTTTTTT. This sequence encodes CASSPTPSGGNTGELFF.